These 8 T cell receptor beta chains share one sample of origin, sequenced in a study of a mutant IDH1 vaccine in newly diagnosed glioma. Time point noted: week 23, last vaccination. Every vaccination contained 300 ug of the mutant IDH1 20-mer peptide and was paired with topical imiquimod. Some clones are missing from TCRdb's copy, which holds only in-frame ones; the method was immunoSEQ multiplex PCR. The sample records just over 80,000 clones, 65% to 90% being singletons. The antigens these receptors bind are not known. The sample in question was PBMCs, obtained from a glioma patient whose treatment included an IDH1 peptide vaccine. These receptors all come from a man under 40 with glioma. Some clones in this sample may be carry-over from other donors' samples.

This rearrangement joins TRBV15 to TRBJ2-7, with TRBD1 matching over 9 bases. This CDR3 is 15 amino acids long. V dropped 1 base and J dropped 4; count of bases not matched to a gene: 5. The V gene's germline CDR1 is LNHNV and CDR2 YYDKDF (reference sequence). The CDR3: CATSRAGQGIYEQYF. CDR3 sequence (DNA): TGTGCCACCAGCAGAGCAGGACAGGGGATTTACGAGCAGTACTTC.

J is TRBJ1-2 and V is TRBV18; TRBD1 agrees at 7 bases. Germline-derived CDR1 and CDR2 are KGHSH and LQKENI. J gave up 5 bases and V 4 bases, and 13 bases lay outside the gene matches. CDR3 length equals 16 residues. The CDR3 coding sequence is TGTGCCAGCTCACAGTTGTCGGACAGGAGCTTATATGGCTACACCTTC. This encodes CASSQLSDRSLYGYTF. Using reference TRBV18 and TRBJ1-2 for the parts outside the CDR3, the full variable domain is NAGVMQNPRHLVRRRGQEARLRCSPMKGHSHVYWYRQLPEEGLKFMVYLQKENIIDESGMPKERFSAEFPKEGPSILRIQQVVRGDSAAYFCASSQLSDRSLYGYTFGSGTRLTVV.

The chain is built from TRBV7-9 and TRBJ1-2; 8 nucleotides match TRBD1. J lost 6 bases, V lost 2 bases, and 2 bases had no gene match. Per the germline V gene, CDR1 is SEHNR and CDR2 is FQNEAQ (reference sequence). The CDR3 extends over 13 amino acids. The CDR3 DNA sequence: TGTGCCAGCAGCTTACAGGGGGCTGATGGCTACACCTTC. Translation: CASSLQGADGYTF.

J is TRBJ2-5 and V is TRBV5-4; TRBD2 is a possible D gene (6 bases). Trimming left V 0 bases short and J 0 bases short, with 9 bases between. Germline values: CDR1 SGHNT, CDR2 YYREEE (reference sequence). The CDR3 contains 15 residues. DNA for the CDR3: TGTGCCAGCAGCTTGGAGGCGGGACACCAAGAGACCCAGTACTTC. This encodes CASSLEAGHQETQYF.

The chain combines TRBV7-9 with TRBJ2-1; TRBD2 agrees at 11 bases. Germline V lookup: CDR1 SEHNR, CDR2 FQNEAQ (reference sequence). There are 16 residues in the CDR3. V lost 0 bases and J lost 7; bases outside the gene matches: 5. In DNA form, the CDR3 reads TGTGCCAGCAGCTTAGCAAGACTAGCGGGGAGAAATGAGCAGTTCTTC. This encodes CASSLARLAGRNEQFF.

Concerning this clone itself: Mismatch with germline at one junction end may stem from a read error. The V and J genes are TRBV6-5 and TRBJ1-1; D is perhaps TRBD1 (6 bases). The germline V gene encodes CDR1 MNHEY and CDR2 SVGAGI. The CDR3 runs 14 residues. CDR3 in amino acids: CASSYARGNTESFF. DNA of the CDR3: TGTGCCAGCAGTTACGCGAGGGGGAACACTGAATCTTTCTTT.

The CDR3 here is CASAASGSTDTQYF. The CDR3 nucleotides read TGTGCCAGTGCCGCTAGCGGGAGCACAGATACGCAGTATTTT. The chain joins TRBV19 to TRBJ2-3; 8 positions agree with TRBD2. This CDR3 is built from 14 residues. Per the germline V gene, CDR1 is LNHDA and CDR2 is SQIVND (reference sequence). Unmatched junction bases numbered 4, after V lost 8 bases and J lost 0 bases. The complete variable domain, with remaining parts taken from reference TRBV19 and TRBJ2-3, reads DGGITQSPKYLFRKEGQNVTLSCEQNLNHDAMYWYRQDPGQGLRLIYYSQIVNDFQKGDIAEGYSVSREKKESFPLTVTSAQKNPTAFYLCASAASGSTDTQYFGPGTRLTVL.

The V call is TRBV20-1, the J call TRBJ2-3; D unresolved. This CDR3 comprises 11 residues. Trimming stripped 6 bases from V and 3 bases from J, with 7 bases between. Germline V gene data show CDR1 as DFQATT and CDR2 as SNEGSKA (reference sequence). In DNA, the CDR3 is TGCAGTGCCAGGAGAACAGATACGCAGTATTTT. Translating it yields CSARRTDTQYF.